In its sample, the clone carrying this TCR beta chain was seen once. Its antigen is currently unknown. Researchers amplified the TCR beta CDR3 regions from RNA transcripts. The HTBI primer set was used in a first-round RT-PCR of the TCR CDR3. Via MiXCR, TCRdb re-called the multiplex PCR reads, giving one row per CDR3 protein. The sample includes a few hundred thousand distinct CDR3 sequences, over 10% seen only once; the top ten take roughly 8.3%. The data originate from a study of T cells in Graves' hyperthyroidism and ophthalmopathy. The study, taken as a whole, reports: Most clonotypes expanded in the thyroid (above 0.001) were also present in blood.

Diagnosis rested on symptoms, serum thyroxine and TRAb, thyroid ultrasound, and orbital computed tomography. The material sequenced was blood. The source of this sequence is a woman aged 18-29 years with Graves' hyperthyroidism.

In DNA, the CDR3 is TGTGCCAGCAGCCCCGAGGGGGGCAGGGGGCGAGAGACCCAGTACTTC. Translated: CASSPEGGRGRETQYF. The genes are TRBV28 and TRBJ2-5; 8 bases are shared with TRBD1. The V gene's germline CDR1 is MDHEN and CDR2 SYDVKM. V shed 6 bases and J 4 bases; nucleotides not matched to a gene: 13. The CDR3 consists of 16 residues.